These T cell receptor beta chains were read from a single sample in a study of OX40 agonist ivuxolimab in advanced cancers. TCRdb keeps only in-frame clones here, not all; method: immunoSEQ multiplex PCR. The profile shows about 38,000 clones, roughly 80% of them singletons. The sample consisted of CD4+ or CD8+ T cells sorted from blood, taken in a trial of the OX40 agonist ivuxolimab. The receptors here all came from an adult with an advanced solid tumor such as melanoma, head and neck, liver or kidney cancer. The CDR3 runs from the conserved cysteine through the conserved F or W. D genes are given only for firm matches. The listing skips clone size in some rows; elsewhere it reads once, few, many or a size class.

d_call	v_call	j_call	clone_size	cdr3_nt	cdr3_aa
.	TRBV15	TRBJ2-7	.	TGTGCCACCAGCAAAGGTACCCCCCAGCCCAAGGAGCAGTACTTC	CATSKGTPQPKEQYF
TRBD1	TRBV19	TRBJ2-1	.	TGTGCCAGTAGGCAGGGGGCGAATGAGCAGTTCTTC	CASRQGANEQFF
TRBD1	TRBV19	TRBJ2-7	few	TGTGCCAGTAGTATTGGGACAGGGGGCGAGGAGCAGTACTTC	CASSIGTGGEEQYF
.	TRBV7-9	TRBJ2-7	.	TGTGCCAGCAGCGGGACGGGGCCCGAGCAGTACTTC	CASSGTGPEQYF
.	TRBV28	TRBJ2-7	.	TGTGCCAGCAGTTTTGGGGGTTTCTACGAGCAGTACTTC	CASSFGGFYEQYF
TRBD2	TRBV30	TRBJ2-3	.	TGTGCCTGGAGTGTAGGGAGGGAGAGGACAGATACGCAGTATTTT	CAWSVGRERTDTQYF
.	TRBV19	TRBJ2-1	.	TGTGCCAGTAGTATAAATTCCGGCGTAGAGCAGTTCTTC	CASSINSGVEQFF
.	TRBV19	TRBJ1-5	few	TGTGCCAGTAGTATTGAGGCCCAACGCAATCAGCCCCAGCATTTT	CASSIEAQRNQPQHF
.	TRBV14	TRBJ2-7	.	TGTGCCAGCAGCCAGATGTACGAGCAGTACTTC	CASSQMYEQYF
TRBD2	TRBV30	TRBJ2-3	once	TGTGCCTGGAGCCCGGGAGGGACAGATACGCAGTATTTT	CAWSPGGTDTQYF
.	TRBV30	TRBJ1-2	.	TGTGCCTGGAGTGTACTCCCCTTGGGCAGGAGATCTAACTATGGCTACACCTTC	CAWSVLPLGRRSNYGYTF
TRBD2	TRBV30	TRBJ2-1	.	TGTGCCTTCCGTTGGGGAGGGTCCAATGAGCAGTTCTTC	CAFRWGGSNEQFF
.	TRBV30	TRBJ1-2	many	TGTGCCTGGAGTGTAGGGTCGGGGAACTATGGCTACACCTTC	CAWSVGSGNYGYTF
.	TRBV19	TRBJ1-2	.	TGTGCCAGTAGTCCGCGGACCATGGAGGATGGCTACACCTTC	CASSPRTMEDGYTF
TRBD1	TRBV6-5	TRBJ2-7	.	TGTGCCAGCAGGAAGGGACAGGGATTCTCCTACGAGCAGTACTTC	CASRKGQGFSYEQYF
TRBD2	TRBV9	TRBJ2-2	.	TGTGCCAGCAGCGTAGGAATTCCGGGAGGGGGGACCGGGGAGCTGTTTTTT	CASSVGIPGGGTGELFF
.	TRBV6-5	TRBJ2-3	.	TGTGCCAGCAGCGTGACAGGAGGCACAGATACGCAGTATTTT	CASSVTGGTDTQYF
.	TRBV6-6	TRBJ2-5	.	TGTGCCAGCGGGGCAAGGCAGCTGGGAGAGACCCAGTACTTC	CASGARQLGETQYF
.	TRBV2	TRBJ2-3	.	TGTGCCAGCAGTGATGGAGGGGGGGCAGATACGCAGTATTTT	CASSDGGGADTQYF
.	TRBV7-2	TRBJ2-5	.	TGTGCCAGCAGCTTAATGCTGGGCGGGGAGACCCAGTACTTC	CASSLMLGGETQYF
.	TRBV2	TRBJ1-2	.	TGTGCCAGCAGTATGGGGTCTGGGTCGGGGGACTATGGCTACACCTTC	CASSMGSGSGDYGYTF
.	TRBV11-2	TRBJ1-6	.	TGTGCCAGCAGCTTAGGGGTGCGGAATCGGGGGTCACCCCTCCACTTT	CASSLGVRNRGSPLHF
.	TRBV27	TRBJ2-1	.	TGTGCCAGCAGTTATCATGGTGAAGCTGAGCAGTTCTTC	CASSYHGEAEQFF
.	TRBV15	TRBJ2-5	.	TGTGCCACCAGCCGACGCAGGGAACAAGAGACCCAGTACTTC	CATSRRREQETQYF
TRBD1	TRBV11-3	TRBJ2-3	.	TGTGCCAGCAGCCGAGGACAGGGTAACACAGATACGCAGTATTTT	CASSRGQGNTDTQYF
TRBD1	TRBV29-1	TRBJ1-2	.	TGCAGCGCCCGCAGGGGGGACGGCTACACCTTC	CSARRGDGYTF
.	TRBV2	TRBJ2-7	.	TGTGCCAGCAGGAGGGAATACGAGCAGTACTTC	CASRREYEQYF